The entry that follows covers one T cell receptor (beta chain) sequence. This clonotype was counted ten times or more. Its cognate antigen has yet to be identified. Within one base of it there is no much larger clone, and no base qualities were kept. Sequenced using an Illumina HiSeq 2500. Quantitative 5'-RACE with molecular barcodes was the method used to prepare the TCR beta libraries. Under the source paper's analysis protocol: A new computational method, built on a probabilistic model of VDJ rearrangement, was used to identify disease-linked TCR variants. TCRdb trimmed the raw reads at Q25, called clones with MiXCR and kept productive beta chains. Each entry merges the rows of one CDR3 protein and shows their most common DNA and genes. TCRdb's processing, not the authors' own work, is the source of the V and J calls. A total of roughly 700,000 distinct CDR3 sequences appear in this sample, 19% of them only once. The ten largest clonotypes hold around 19% of the sample.

CDR1 and CDR2 are read off the germline V gene (reference sequence) as DFQATT and SNEGSKA. Trimming takes 5 bases from V and 5 bases from J, and the germline ends sit 13 bases apart. Including the terminal cysteine and phenylalanine, the CDR3 comprises 13 residues. Solely the CDR3 DNA is kept, with 39 bases framed from the first base. The entry originates in a study of CD8 T cells in ankylosing spondylitis (dated by TCRdb to 2016 to 2017). In terms of the full investigation: The study profiled T cell receptor beta repertoires in healthy donors and ankylosing spondylitis patients to find disease-linked TCR variants. The full study cohort comprised around 25 ankylosing spondylitis patients and around 100 healthy donors. Peripheral blood was sampled, and synovial fluid was additionally collected from ankylosing spondylitis patients. The paper as a whole reports these results and caveats: Some of the motif variants had been reported before in the synovial fluid and blood of reactive arthritis patients, a finding that suggests common disease-initiation mechanisms. Significant enrichment of the disease-linked clones was reported in matched synovial fluid samples from ankylosing spondylitis patients. A CD8+ phenotype was shown by the disease-linked clones, which were found at relatively low frequencies in peripheral blood. Blood from ankylosing spondylitis patients appeared to be characterized by a TCR beta motif made up of under ten highly homologous amino acid variants.

The chain employs TRBV20-1 and TRBJ2-1, with the D call perhaps TRBD1 or TRBD2, each one matching 5 bases. The sample taken for sequencing was blood, either unsorted or a sorted T cell fraction (not recorded which). The source of this sequence is a male donor with ankylosing spondylitis. The CDR3 protein sequence reads: CSAFRDRDNEQFF. The DNA sequence is TGCAGTGCTTTCCGGGACCGAGACAATGAGCAGTTCTTC.